One sample yielded the 8 T cell receptor beta chains listed below, sequenced in a study of shared clonotypes between healthy human individuals. It was CD45RO-negative cells, positively selected for CCR7, that made up naive CD8 cells, with terminally differentiated effector memory CD45RA+ cells excluded. Repertoires were generated with immunoSEQ multiplex PCR, while TCRdb's copy carries only in-frame clones and drops some. In the table there are some 2,100,000 clones, approximately 94% of which are singletons. The sample comprised naive CD8+ T cells from PBMCs. The receptors come from a man between 18 and 29 years old in good health. Some clones in this sample may be carry-over from other donors' samples.

The chain carries TRBV28 and TRBJ2-1, with TRBD1 identical over 8 bases. This CDR3 has 14 residues. Germline assignment: CDR1 MDHEN and CDR2 SYDVKM. Germline trimming cut 3 bases from V and 7 bases from J; bases unmatched to any gene: 5. In nucleotides, the CDR3 is TGTGCCAGCAGTTTTCAGGGGGCGCGGAATGAGCAGTTCTTC. Encoded protein: CASSFQGARNEQFF.

The CDR3 sequence: CASSVAEGAREQSYEQYF. The CDR3 DNA is TGTGCCAGCAGCGTAGCGGAGGGGGCCCGTGAGCAATCCTACGAGCAGTACTTC. The chain couples TRBV9 to TRBJ2-7; D may be TRBD1 (7 bases). Germline V gene sequence: CDR1 SGDLS, CDR2 YYNGEE. This CDR3 is built from 18 residues. V lost 0 bases to trimming and J lost 1 base, with 20 bases between them.

The V gene is TRBV4-1, the J gene TRBJ2-7; D is perhaps TRBD2 (5 bases). The germline V gene encodes CDR1 MGHRA and CDR2 YSYEKL. CDR3 length: 13 amino acids. Trimming stripped 1 base from V and 10 bases from J, with 14 bases between. The CDR3 DNA follows: TGCGCCAGCAGCCAAGGAGGTGAAGGGAGTCAGTACTTC. Amino acid sequence: CASSQGGEGSQYF.

V gene TRBV13 combines with J gene TRBJ2-5; D ambiguous. The CDR3 length is 14 residues. Trimming left V 3 bases short and J 2 bases short, with 10 bases between. Germline lookup yields CDR1 PRHDT and CDR2 FYEKMQ (reference sequence). The chain's CDR3 is CASSLKGPQETQYF. The CDR3 DNA reads as TGTGCCAGCAGCTTGAAAGGGCCGCAAGAGACCCAGTACTTC.

V is TRBV7-6 and J is TRBJ2-7; 8 nucleotides line up with TRBD2. Germline values: CDR1 SGHVS, CDR2 FNYEAQ. Trimming took 5 bases from V and 9 from J; bases not matched to a gene: 21. This CDR3 is 17 amino acids long. CDR3 region: CASSPRIQGLEIRGQYF. The DNA for the CDR3 is TGTGCCAGCAGCCCACGGATCCAGGGACTAGAAATTCGAGGGCAGTACTTC.

This clone has just one count. The chain is built from TRBV7-8 and TRBJ1-1; a weak D match, TRBD1 (5 bases). This CDR3 is 14 amino acids long. Germline CDR1 SGHVS, CDR2 FQNEAQ. V was clipped by 0 bases and J by 1 base, with 6 bases between them. CDR3 amino acids: CASSLARANTEAFF. CDR3 nucleotide sequence: TGTGCCAGCAGCTTAGCCAGGGCGAACACTGAAGCTTTCTTT.

As regards this clone: This same CDR3 is encoded by further DNA sequences in the sample. The chain joins TRBV7-9 to TRBJ2-1, with unresolved D. Germline lookup yields CDR1 SEHNR and CDR2 FQNEAQ (reference sequence). CDR3 length: 12 amino acids. V shed 5 bases and J shed 7 bases, with 9 bases lying between them. In DNA, the CDR3 is TGTGCCAGCAGCCCCACCGGGAATGAGCAGTTCTTC. It encodes CASSPTGNEQFF.

The chain uses TRBV5-4 and TRBJ2-2; D is unclear. The length of the CDR3 is 11 residues. V lost 6 bases and J 5 bases, leaving 5 bases between the germline ends. CDR1 is SGHNT and CDR2 is YYREEE in the germline V gene (reference sequence). The CDR3 loop is CASTETGELFF. In DNA, the CDR3 is TGTGCCAGCACCGAAACCGGGGAGCTGTTTTTT.